The present T cell receptor (beta chain) was sequenced within a study of PD-L1 blockade in urothelial cancer. Turning to this clone: Its antigen is still unknown.

This CDR3 has 15 amino acids. Per germline, CDR1 MNHGY and CDR2 SAAAGT. The germline V and J ends were trimmed by 0 bases and 4 bases, with 10 bases remaining between them. Each PCR reaction had synthetic TCR analog templates spiked into it. Libraries were prepared by immunoSEQ multiplex PCR; TCRdb keeps only in-frame clonotypes and omits some of them. The sample lists tens of thousands of clones, just over 35% occurring once. Whole-study results and caveats: Tumor-associated TCR clones expanded more in blood at 3 weeks in patients with durable benefit.

The source is a man in his sixties with urothelial cancer. The chain links TRBV6-8 to TRBJ1-5, with D perhaps matching TRBD1 (5 bases). The sequencing used tumor tissue, collected before atezolizumab (anti-PD-L1) treatment. DNA for the CDR3: TGTGCCAGCAGTTACTCGTCGGCAGGGAATCAGCCCCAGCATTTT. Encoded protein: CASSYSSAGNQPQHF.